This T cell receptor beta chain was sequenced in a study of shared T cell receptors in the human thymus. Trimming removed 1 base at V and 7 bases at J, with 17 bases between. The CDR3 is made up of 16 amino acids. Germline loops: CDR1 MNHNS, CDR2 SASEGT. The assay was immunoSEQ multiplex PCR, and TCRdb's table has in-frame clones only and misses some. The sample includes some 700,000 clones, roughly 90% of them seen just once. Separately, the same data were catalogued under a study of human thymus T cells. That publication notes: From resections taken during corrective heart surgery, the thymus tissue was obtained. Thymic and blood repertoires showed apparently biased V and J gene usage. Unrelated individuals had highly overlapping thymic repertoires, as reported in related research.

Sequenced sample: thymocytes. The V gene is TRBV6-1, the J gene TRBJ1-5; possible D gene TRBD1, 6 bases. This clonotype originated in a boy under two years old with a congenital heart defect. For the CDR3, the DNA is TGTGCCAGCAGTGAAGGGGTGGTTGAAGGGGGACAGCCCCAGCATTTT. Residues: CASSEGVVEGGQPQHF.